The 20 T cell receptor beta chains listed next were all sequenced from one sample in a study of control samples from healthy donors and cancer patients (TCRdb year 2020). The library was obtained by the immunoSEQ multiplex PCR assay. In its TCRdb copy, this immuneACCESS table keeps in-frame sequences only and misses some clones. Where compared with another copy, unresolved V genes explain less than half of these, and the others have no known cause. The sample yields some 48,000 clones; 93% were counted once. Less than 25% of the sample comes from the top ten. Sequences were obtained from PBMCs. These receptors were taken from a woman aged 45-60 years with head and neck cancer.

This chain joins TRBV6-5 and TRBJ2-7; D is unclear. The CDR3 has 13 residues. CDR1 is MNHEY and CDR2 is SVGAGI in the germline V gene. V dropped 2 bases and J dropped 1 base, with 6 bases sitting between them. DNA for the CDR3: TGTGCCAGCAGTTACGCGCCGTCCTACGAGCAGTACTTC. Its protein is CASSYAPSYEQYF.

The chain links TRBV5-1 to TRBJ1-3, with D uncertain. Deletions cut 7 bases from V and 0 bases from J, with 11 bases between. In germline, CDR1 is SGHRS, CDR2 YFSETQ. The CDR3 runs to 14 residues. The CDR3 reads CASGLSSSGNTIYF. DNA of the CDR3: TGCGCCAGCGGTCTCTCGAGCTCTGGAAACACCATATATTTT. Drawing the rest from reference TRBV5-1 and TRBJ1-3, the complete variable domain is KAGVTQTPRYLIKTRGQQVTLSCSPISGHRSVSWYQQTPGQGLQFLFEYFSETQRNKGNFPGRFSGRQFSNSRSEMNVSTLELGDSALYLCASGLSSSGNTIYFGEGSWLTVV.

J is TRBJ2-6 and V is TRBV25-1; 7 nucleotides agree with TRBD1. Germline-derived CDR1 and CDR2 are MGHDK and SYGVNS. After removal of 4 bases from V and 0 bases from J, the junction contained 9 bases not matched to a gene. This CDR3 comprises 18 residues. The CDR3 coding sequence is TGTGCCAGCAGTGCCGCAGGACAGGACCTCTCTGGGGCCAACGTCCTGACTTTC. Its translation is CASSAAGQDLSGANVLTF.

The rearrangement links TRBV19 to TRBJ1-1, with a weak D call TRBD1 (6 bases). V lost 7 bases and J lost 5, with 14 bases in between. In germline, CDR1 is LNHDA, CDR2 SQIVND (reference sequence). The CDR3 contains 13 residues. This CDR3 reads CASIGPQGTEAFF. The CDR3 bases are TGTGCCAGTATTGGGCCCCAGGGGACTGAAGCTTTCTTT.

The V call is TRBV24-1, the J call TRBJ2-1; 7 nucleotides agree with TRBD1. V shed 3 bases, J shed 7 bases, and the junction held 14 bases outside the gene matches. The germline V gene has CDR1 KGHDR and CDR2 SFDVKD. CDR3 length: 17 amino acids. The CDR3 here is CATSDGLQGKDRNEQFF. The CDR3 coding sequence is TGTGCCACCAGTGATGGGCTACAGGGGAAAGATAGGAATGAGCAGTTCTTC.

This clone has just a few counts. V gene TRBV6-4 combines with J gene TRBJ2-2, with D hard to call. Germline V gene lookup returns CDR1 MRHNA and CDR2 SNTAGT. The length of the CDR3 is 13 residues. V lost 2 bases to trimming and J lost 1 base, with 2 bases between them. CDR3 nucleotide sequence: TGTGCCAGCAGTGACAGGAACACCGGGGAGCTGTTTTTT. The encoded protein is CASSDRNTGELFF.

The genes are TRBV7-9 and TRBJ2-7; TRBD2 is a possible D gene (6 bases). Trimming removed 1 base from V and 2 bases from J, with 12 bases in between. This CDR3 is 15 amino acids long. In germline, CDR1 is SEHNR, CDR2 FQNEAQ (reference sequence). The CDR3: CASSLENGGPYEQYF. In DNA, the CDR3 is TGTGCCAGCAGCTTAGAAAACGGGGGACCCTACGAGCAGTACTTC.

The rearrangement uses TRBV7-9 and TRBJ2-1; D is perhaps TRBD1 (6 bases). V lost 1 base to trimming and J lost 4 bases, with 8 bases between them. The CDR3 is made up of 14 amino acids. In germline, CDR1 is SEHNR, CDR2 FQNEAQ (reference sequence). The DNA for the CDR3 is TGTGCCAGCAGCTTAGTCGGACAGTACAATGAGCAGTTCTTC. As protein: CASSLVGQYNEQFF.

The chain uses TRBV12-3 or TRBV12-4 and TRBJ2-5, with D maybe TRBD2 (5 bases). The CDR3 consists of 13 residues. Trimming left V 2 bases short and J 5 bases short, with 9 bases between. CDR3 residues: CASSLFSAETQYF. CDR3 nucleotides: TGTGCCAGCAGTTTATTTAGCGCGGAGACCCAGTACTTC.

The chain joins TRBV19 to TRBJ1-2; D unresolved. CDR1 is LNHDA, CDR2 SQIVND, per germline (reference sequence). This CDR3 contains 13 residues. V was cut by 3 bases and J by 7 bases, with 12 bases left in between. CDR3 sequence (DNA): TGTGCCAGTAGTATTAAGCCCCACTTTGGCTACACCTTC. This sequence encodes CASSIKPHFGYTF.

CDR3 nucleotides: TGTGCCTGGACTAAGACGAGGGGGACTGAAGCTTTCTTT. This encodes CAWTKTRGTEAFF. V is TRBV30 and J is TRBJ1-1, with D possibly matching TRBD1 (6 bases). Germline V lookup: CDR1 GTSNPN, CDR2 SVGIG (reference sequence). Trimming pared 4 bases from V and 5 bases from J, leaving 14 bases between. This CDR3 contains 13 residues. Based on the CDR3 plus reference TRBV30 and TRBJ1-1, the full variable domain is SQTIHQWPATLVQPVGSPLSLECTVEGTSNPNLYWYRQAAGRGLQLLFYSVGIGQISSEVPQNLSASRPQDRQFILSSKKLLLSDSGFYLCAWTKTRGTEAFFGQGTRLTVV.

This chain's CDR3 is CASSLPTGELFF. CDR3 coding DNA: TGTGCCAGCAGCTTACCAACCGGGGAGCTGTTTTTT. This chain links TRBV7-9 with TRBJ2-2; D remains unclear. The CDR3 extends over 12 amino acids. Germline CDR1 and CDR2: SEHNR and FQNEAQ (reference sequence). Trimming removed 2 bases at V and 5 bases at J, with 3 bases between.

The chain has TRBV7-2 and TRBJ2-7; perhaps D is TRBD1 or TRBD2 (6 bases each). CDR3 length: 16 residues. V was cut by 4 bases and J by 3 bases, with 19 bases left in between. The germline V gene has CDR1 SGHTA and CDR2 FQGNSA. The CDR3 coding sequence is TGTGCCAGCAGCTCAGGAGGGGGGCAGACCTACTACGAGCAGTACTTC. Its translation: CASSSGGGQTYYEQYF.

The chain has TRBV2 and TRBJ2-3; 8 bases map to TRBD1. The V segment lost 8 bases and the J segment 4 bases; nucleotides outside the gene matches: 5. Per the germline V gene, CDR1 is SNHLY and CDR2 is FYNNEI. The CDR3 consists of 13 residues. The chain's CDR3 is CASESGGADTQYF. In nucleotides, the CDR3 is TGTGCCAGCGAGTCAGGGGGCGCAGATACGCAGTATTTT.

The chain joins TRBV5-5 to TRBJ2-2; 10 bases fit TRBD1. Germline values: CDR1 SGHKS, CDR2 YYEKEE (reference sequence). The CDR3 is 15 amino acids. The junction had 5 bases not matched to a gene; V was cut back by 5 bases and J by 4 bases. CDR3 protein: CASRPGQGITGELFF. In DNA, the CDR3 is TGTGCCAGCAGACCGGGACAGGGGATCACCGGGGAGCTGTTTTTT.

The chain is built from TRBV14 and TRBJ2-7, with 9 bases aligning to TRBD2. V lost 4 bases to trimming and J lost 6 bases; unmatched junction nucleotides: 4. The CDR3 consists of 13 residues. CDR1 is SGHDN, CDR2 FVKESK, per germline. The CDR3 spells CASSLGLASEQYF. The CDR3 DNA reads TGTGCCAGCAGCCTCGGACTAGCGTCCGAGCAGTACTTC.

The rearrangement links TRBV19 to TRBJ1-2; D may be TRBD1 (6 bases). The CDR3 runs to 12 residues. V was trimmed by 3 bases and J by 8 bases, leaving 10 bases between them. The V gene's germline CDR1 is LNHDA and CDR2 SQIVND (reference sequence). CDR3: CASSIKGEGYTF. CDR3 sequence (DNA): TGTGCCAGTAGTATTAAGGGGGAAGGCTACACCTTC.

The gene calls are TRBV6-5 and TRBJ2-5; 10 bases fit TRBD1. Germline CDR1 and CDR2: MNHEY and SVGAGI. Unmatched junction bases numbered 6, after V lost 4 bases and J lost 4 bases. The CDR3 contains 15 residues. CDR3 sequence (DNA): TGTGCCAGCAGTTCTGTGACAGGGGGCAGAGAGACCCAGTACTTC. Translating gives CASSSVTGGRETQYF.

The chain recombines TRBV10-3 with TRBJ1-1, with D possibly TRBD1 on 6 matching bases. V lost 6 bases and J lost 4, with 12 bases in between. CDR3 size: 13 residues. The germline V gene has CDR1 ENHRY and CDR2 SYGVKD. The CDR3 nucleotides are TGTGCCATCAGGGACAGCCAGAGCACTGAAGCTTTCTTT. Translated: CAIRDSQSTEAFF.

The V call is TRBV9, the J call TRBJ2-3; no clear D. This CDR3 contains 14 residues. Germline CDR1 and CDR2: SGDLS and YYNGEE. The V end was cut by 0 bases, the J end by 3 bases, with 8 bases between. This CDR3 reads CASSVETRTDTQYF. The CDR3 DNA sequence: TGTGCCAGCAGCGTAGAAACCCGGACAGATACGCAGTATTTT.